This TCR beta chain was found in a study of blood T cell repertoires in COVID-19. Study in general: The study drew acute and convalescent COVID-19 samples from the United States, Italy and Spain.

CDR3 length: 15 residues. With V trimmed by 3 bases and J by 1 base, 2 bases remained unmatched. Germline V lookup: CDR1 SSHAT, CDR2 FNYEAQ (reference sequence). As originally analysed: From reference gene primer amplification, estimates of nucleated cell counts were derived. Sequencing used immunoSEQ multiplex PCR; TCRdb keeps in-frame clones, though not all of them. That table gives V, J and clone size, and the DNA gave D and trimming. The sample holds some 81,000 clones, roughly 95% seen once. The sample consisted of peripheral blood. This TCR came from a human donor with active COVID-19. The donor label of this sample is uncertain. The V gene is TRBV7-7, the J gene TRBJ2-5; 10 bases are a match to TRBD2. CDR3 sequence: CASSFLAGAQETQYF. CDR3 coding DNA: TGTGCCAGCAGCTTCCTAGCGGGGGCCCAAGAGACCCAGTACTTC.